This entry concerns a single T cell receptor (beta chain). This sample is part of a study of OX40 agonist ivuxolimab in advanced cancers. The CDR3 runs 16 residues. The germline CDR1 and CDR2 sequences are SGHTA and FQGNSA. V was pared by 0 bases and J by 4 bases, with 15 bases between. Assay used: immunoSEQ multiplex PCR; TCRdb lists only in-frame clones, some missing. Here the sample spans more than 60,000 clones, about 88% being singletons. The source is an adult with an advanced solid tumor such as melanoma, head and neck, liver or kidney cancer. This specimen consisted of CD4+ or CD8+ T cells sorted from blood, obtained in a trial of the OX40 agonist ivuxolimab. This chain links TRBV7-2 with TRBJ1-1, with D maybe TRBD1 (5 bases). For the CDR3, the DNA is TGTGCCAGCAGCTTAGCGGGGTCACAGGTTGGCACTGAAGCTTTCTTT. Protein sequence: CASSLAGSQVGTEAFF. Full variable domain (remainder filled in from reference TRBV7-2 and TRBJ1-1): GAGVSQSPSNKVTEKGKDVELRCDPISGHTALYWYRQSLGQGLEFLIYFQGNSAPDKSGLPSDRFSAERTGGSVSTLTIQRTQQEDSAVYLCASSLAGSQVGTEAFFGQGTRLTVV.